What follows are 16 T cell receptor beta chains derived from one specimen sequenced in a study of blood T cell repertoires in COVID-19. Only in-frame clones appear in the TCRdb table, and some are missing; sequencing was by immunoSEQ multiplex PCR. The sample shows a few hundred thousand clones, 85% to 90% of them seen only once. The sequencing input was peripheral blood. The receptors were gathered from a woman in her twenties or thirties with COVID-19, enrolled during active disease.

The rearrangement uses TRBV11-2 and TRBJ1-2, with D perhaps matching TRBD1 (6 bases). V gave up 3 bases and J gave up 7 bases, with 12 bases separating them. The CDR3 is 13 residues long. CDR1 is SGHAT, CDR2 FQNNGV, per germline. Here the CDR3 DNA reads TGTGCCAGCAGCTTGAACAGGGCAGGTGGCTACACCTTC. Encoded protein: CASSLNRAGGYTF.

This chain connects TRBV28 to TRBJ2-1, with 10 bases matching TRBD1. J gave up 3 bases and V 4 bases, and 6 bases lay outside the gene matches. Germline CDR1 MDHEN, CDR2 SYDVKM. The CDR3 loop spans 16 amino acids. The CDR3 loop is CASSYSGTGVYNEQFF. CDR3 nucleotides: TGTGCCAGCAGTTATTCCGGGACAGGGGTCTACAATGAGCAGTTCTTC.

The genes are TRBV7-2 and TRBJ1-1, with 7 bases aligning to TRBD1. The CDR3 is 13 amino acids. Germline CDR1 SGHTA, CDR2 FQGNSA. Germline trimming cut 6 bases from V and 6 bases from J; bases unmatched to any gene: 7. As DNA, the CDR3 is TGTGCCAGCAGTCCCGACAGGGTATCTGAAGCTTTCTTT. Encoded protein: CASSPDRVSEAFF.

This rearrangement joins TRBV12-3 or TRBV12-4 to TRBJ1-2; 7 nucleotides line up with TRBD1. The CDR3 sequence is 13 residues long. Trimming took 2 bases from V and 4 from J; bases not matched to a gene: 1. The CDR3 spells CASSLWDSYGYTF. The CDR3 DNA is TGTGCCAGCAGTTTATGGGACAGCTATGGCTACACCTTC.

This rearrangement joins TRBV11-2 to TRBJ1-5; tentative D call: TRBD1 (6 bases). This CDR3 has 14 residues. The V end lost 5 bases, the J end lost 6 bases, and 14 bases lay between the germline ends. Germline V gives CDR1 SGHAT, CDR2 FQNNGV. The CDR3 region has the DNA TGTGCCAGCAGCCGCGATGGGGGCCCTCAGCCCCAGCATTTT. Protein: CASSRDGGPQPQHF.

The rearrangement joins TRBV5-4 to TRBJ2-3; TRBD2 agrees at 9 bases. The CDR3 is 16 residues long. The germline V gene has CDR1 SGHNT and CDR2 YYREEE (reference sequence). Trimming took 4 bases from V and 0 from J; bases not matched to a gene: 6. CDR3 protein: CASSPSGGSSTDTQYF. The CDR3 DNA reads TGTGCCAGCAGCCCGAGCGGGGGGTCTAGCACAGATACGCAGTATTTT.

The V and J genes are TRBV6-5 and TRBJ2-7; 9 bases map to TRBD1. CDR1 MNHEY and CDR2 SVGAGI come from the germline V gene. V dropped 6 bases and J dropped 7; count of bases not matched to a gene: 7. The CDR3 is 13 amino acids. DNA of the CDR3: TGTGCCAGCAGCACCGGGACAGGGAGGGAGCAGTACTTC. It encodes CASSTGTGREQYF.

J is TRBJ1-6 and V is TRBV19; 8 bases are a match to TRBD1. This CDR3 has 15 residues. Germline CDR1 reads LNHDA; CDR2 reads SQIVND (reference sequence). Unmatched junction bases numbered 8, after V lost 10 bases and J lost 3 bases. CDR3 region: CATRTGQGYNSPLHF. CDR3 sequence (DNA): TGTGCCACCAGGACAGGGCAGGGCTATAATTCACCCCTCCACTTT.

This clone was recorded once. This chain joins TRBV16 and TRBJ2-7; 10 bases are a match to TRBD2. Germline lookup yields CDR1 KGHSY and CDR2 FQNENV. The CDR3 is 15 residues long. The V and J ends lost 1 base and 3 bases, in that order; junction bases with no gene match: 3. This CDR3 reads CASSQFSGGIYEQYF. CDR3 sequence (DNA): TGTGCCAGCAGCCAATTTAGCGGGGGGATCTACGAGCAGTACTTC.

V and J are TRBV14 and TRBJ1-6; D not resolved. This CDR3 has 15 amino acids. V dropped 1 base and J dropped 4 bases, with 8 bases sitting between them. The germline CDR1 and CDR2 sequences are SGHDN and FVKESK. The CDR3 DNA follows: TGTGCCAGCAGCCAAGTACTCGGGTATAATTCACCCCTCCACTTT. This encodes CASSQVLGYNSPLHF.

This clone came up once. The V call is TRBV5-1, the J call TRBJ2-7, with TRBD1 identical over 9 bases. Trimming took 5 bases from V and 2 from J; bases not matched to a gene: 14. CDR1 and CDR2 (germline): SGHRS, YFSETQ. This CDR3 is built from 17 residues. The DNA for the CDR3 is TGCGCCAGCAGGGAATTTCCCGGGACAGGGATTACCTACGAGCAGTACTTC. Its translation: CASREFPGTGITYEQYF.

This clone has a single count. This sequence joins TRBV5-1 and TRBJ1-4; D uncertain. CDR1 is SGHRS and CDR2 is YFSETQ in the germline V gene. Trimming pared 0 bases from V and 3 bases from J, leaving 9 bases between. The CDR3 has 15 amino acids. CDR3 nucleotides: TGCGCCAGCAGCTTGGGGGTCGGGGCTAATGAAAAACTGTTTTTT. Residues: CASSLGVGANEKLFF.

V and J are TRBV24-1 and TRBJ2-5; 8 nucleotides agree with TRBD1. This CDR3 has 15 amino acids. CDR1 and CDR2 (germline): KGHDR, SFDVKD. The V segment lost 2 bases and the J segment 4 bases; nucleotides outside the gene matches: 5. The CDR3 nucleotides read TGTGCCACCAGTGATTCCGACAGGGGAGGAGAGACCCAGTACTTC. Protein: CATSDSDRGGETQYF.

About this clone: This same CDR3 is encoded by further DNA sequences in the sample. This chain uses TRBV5-1 with TRBJ1-2; 7 nucleotides agree with TRBD1. This CDR3 region has 14 residues. CDR1 is SGHRS, CDR2 YFSETQ, per germline. V lost 2 bases to trimming and J lost 2 bases; unmatched junction nucleotides: 3. The CDR3 coding sequence is TGCGCCAGCAGCTTAACGACAGGGAACTATGGCTACACCTTC. Translation: CASSLTTGNYGYTF.

This clone was seen a handful of times. The genes are TRBV3-1 (or the pseudogene TRBV3-2) and TRBJ2-7; 7 positions agree with TRBD2. Per germline, CDR1 LGHDT and CDR2 YNNKEL (reference sequence). The CDR3 is made up of 14 amino acids. V trimming: 8 bases; J trimming: 0 bases; junction bases outside the gene matches: 7. CDR3 loop: CASRLGGSSYEQYF. The CDR3, as DNA: TGTGCCAGCCGTCTCGGGGGGAGCTCCTACGAGCAGTACTTC.

The chain couples TRBV3-1 (or the pseudogene TRBV3-2) to TRBJ2-5; TRBD2 matches at 7 bases. Trimming took 2 bases from V and 5 from J; bases not matched to a gene: 8. Germline-derived CDR1 and CDR2 are LGHDT and YNNKEL (reference sequence). There are 15 residues in the CDR3. The CDR3 is CASSQPSGESETQYF. In DNA form, the CDR3 reads TGTGCCAGCAGCCAACCCAGCGGGGAGAGTGAGACCCAGTACTTC.